These T cell receptor beta chains were read from a single sample in a study of cytomegalovirus exposure and HLA in healthy donors. Libraries were prepared by immunoSEQ multiplex PCR; TCRdb keeps only in-frame clonotypes and omits some of them. The sample contains some 85,000 clones, about three quarters of which appear only once. Sequenced material: PBMCs. The receptors stem from a woman between 40 and 50 years old in good health and CMV-seropositive. The CDR3 runs from the conserved cysteine through the conserved F or W. The D gene is left open where the match is weak. Clone size, where shown, is once, few, many, or a class for clones that have expanded.

clone_size d_call j_call v_call cdr3_nt cdr3_aa
once - TRBJ2-7 TRBV27 TGTGCCAGCAGTAAGCAGGGAAACCACGAGCAGTACTTC CASSKQGNHEQYF
once - TRBJ2-1 TRBV7-6 TGTGCCAGCAGCTTAGATAGGACTACCCAAGGGTACAATGAGCAGTTCTTC CASSLDRTTQGYNEQFF
- - TRBJ2-3 TRBV28 TGTGCCAGCAGTTCCCCCCCGGGAAGGGATACGCAGTATTTT CASSSPPGRDTQYF
few - TRBJ1-4 TRBV25-1 TGTGCCAGCAGTGAATACTTCGGGGGGGTGGATGAAAAACTGTTTTTT CASSEYFGGVDEKLFF
- TRBD2 TRBJ2-1 TRBV7-8 TGTGCCAGCAGCTCCCGACCTACTAGCGGGGAGTTCAATGAGCAGTTCTTC CASSSRPTSGEFNEQFF
- TRBD1 TRBJ2-2 TRBV7-8 TGTGCCAGCAGGAAAGGACAGGGGGGGGTCGCCGGGGAGCTGTTTTTT CASRKGQGGVAGELFF
few - TRBJ2-1 TRBV4-2 TGTGCCAGCAGCCAACTAGCTCACAATGAGCAGTTCTTC CASSQLAHNEQFF
- TRBD2 TRBJ2-1 TRBV4-3 TGCGCCAGCAGCCAAGCTACTAGCGGGACGAGTGAGCAGTTCTTC CASSQATSGTSEQFF
- TRBD1 TRBJ1-5 TRBV28 TGTGCCAGCAGTATGGACAGGGGAAATCAGCCCCAGCATTTT CASSMDRGNQPQHF
- TRBD1 TRBJ1-5 TRBV2 TGTGCCAGCACGGGACAGGCTAACAATCAGCCCCAGCATTTT CASTGQANNQPQHF
- - TRBJ2-1 TRBV2 TGTGCCAGCAGTGCGGACAGTCCCTTCTTC CASSADSPFF
- TRBD1 TRBJ2-7 TRBV7-8 TGTGCCAGCAGCTTAGGTAGCAGGGGGCCCTACGAGCAGTACTTC CASSLGSRGPYEQYF
- - TRBJ1-4 TRBV7-2 TGTGCCAGCAGCTTATCCCAGGGCTCGGGTGAAAAACTGTTTTTT CASSLSQGSGEKLFF
- - TRBJ2-1 TRBV7-2 TGTGCCAGCAGCCCGTCTAGCGTGGGATACAATGAGCAGTTCTTC CASSPSSVGYNEQFF
- - TRBJ2-2 TRBV10-1 TGCGCCAGCATTCCCACTAGTGGTGGGGAGCTGTTTTTT CASIPTSGGELFF
- - TRBJ2-1 TRBV28 TGTGCCAGCAGCCCCAGAGGGTGGTCCTACAATGAGCAGTTCTTC CASSPRGWSYNEQFF
- - TRBJ2-7 TRBV18 TGTGCCAGCTCACCACCAGTAGGACAGTCCTACGAGCAGTACTTC CASSPPVGQSYEQYF